This entry lists 17 T cell receptor beta chains sequenced from one sample in a study of neurological immune-mediated disorders. In TCRdb, the 5' RACE reads were re-called with MiXCR into one record per CDR3 protein. The table has about 14,000 distinct CDR3 sequences, about 6.8% seen once. The material sequenced was CD8+ T cells from blood. These receptors originate from a woman aged 40 to 50 in good health.

At least ten counts were recorded for this clonotype. This chain uses TRBV12-3 or TRBV12-4 with TRBJ2-3, with TRBD1 as a possible D gene (5 bases). This CDR3 spans 14 amino acids. The V end was cut by 4 bases, the J end by 5 bases, with 13 bases between. CDR3 coding DNA: TGTGCCAGCAGTTCAAGGGGCCCCCGAGATACGCAGTATTTT. Translating gives CASSSRGPRDTQYF.

This clonotype was picked up many times. The chain has TRBV15 and TRBJ2-1; 11 bases agree with TRBD1. The V gene end was trimmed by 7 bases and the J gene end by 9 bases; junction bases not matched to a gene: 11. Germline CDR1 is LNHNV and CDR2 is YYDKDF (reference sequence). The CDR3 extends over 15 amino acids. CDR3 bases: TGTGCCACCAAAAGGGACAGGGGGTTCTTTGGTGAGCAGTTCTTC. Protein sequence: CATKRDRGFFGEQFF.

This clonotype appeared many times. This rearrangement joins TRBV4-1 to TRBJ2-3, with no clear D. This CDR3 comprises 14 residues. Germline V gene lookup returns CDR1 MGHRA and CDR2 YSYEKL. Trimming shortened V by 4 bases and J by 6 bases, and 14 bases separated the two germline ends. CDR3 loop: CASSLRQASDTQYF. In nucleotides, the CDR3 is TGCGCCAGCAGCCTGAGGCAGGCATCTGATACGCAGTATTTT.

This clonotype was seen a few times. The chain is built from TRBV20-1 and TRBJ2-7; D is uncertain. The germline V and J ends were trimmed by 6 bases and 4 bases, with 19 bases remaining between them. This CDR3 comprises 14 residues. Per germline, CDR1 DFQATT and CDR2 SNEGSKA (reference sequence). The CDR3 DNA sequence: TGCAGTGCGCCAGGAGTGGGCTCGTCGTACGAGCAGTACTTC. It is translated as CSAPGVGSSYEQYF.

This clonotype was seen ten or more times. V usage is TRBV3-1 and J usage is TRBJ2-6; D is ambiguous. The germline V and J ends were trimmed by 1 base and 5 bases, with 12 bases remaining between them. CDR3 size: 16 residues. Germline CDR1 LGHDT, CDR2 YNNKEL (reference sequence). The CDR3 loop reads CASSQVTGRWANVLTF. DNA of the CDR3: TGTGCCAGCAGCCAAGTCACGGGCAGGTGGGCCAACGTCCTGACTTTC.

Ten or more counts support this clonotype. In nucleotides, the CDR3 is TGCGCCAGCAGCCAAGTACCCGGATCACCCCTCCACTTT. Protein sequence: CASSQVPGSPLHF. This chain links TRBV4-1 with TRBJ1-6; D is unresolved. The V gene lost 1 base and the J gene lost 10 bases, with 8 bases spanning the gap. Germline V gene data show CDR1 as MGHRA and CDR2 as YSYEKL. CDR3 length: 13 amino acids.

The table lists this clonotype with many counts. The V gene is TRBV12-3 or TRBV12-4, the J gene TRBJ1-5; 9 nucleotides agree with TRBD1. The junction had 4 bases not matched to a gene; V was cut back by 4 bases and J by 6 bases. The CDR3 is 14 amino acids. For the CDR3, the DNA is TGTGCCAGCAGTTGGACAGGGGCGGGTCAGCCCCAGCATTTT. Its protein is CASSWTGAGQPQHF.

This clonotype was seen many times. The CDR3, as DNA: TGTGCCAGCAGCTTATCTCCGGGGGCTTCGAACACCGGGGAGCTGTTTTTT. Translated, it gives CASSLSPGASNTGELFF. The chain has TRBV7-3 and TRBJ2-2; D may be TRBD1 or TRBD2 (6 bases each). Germline assignment: CDR1 SGHTA and CDR2 FQGTGA. This CDR3 has 17 amino acids. V gave up 2 bases and J gave up 0 bases, with 13 bases separating them. Variable domain in full (rest from reference TRBV7-3 and TRBJ2-2): GAGVSQTPSNKVTEKGKYVELRCDPISGHTALYWYRQSLGQGPEFLIYFQGTGAADDSGLPNDRFFAVRPEGSVSTLKIQRTERGDSAVYLCASSLSPGASNTGELFFGEGSRLTVL.

This clonotype occurred many times. The V and J genes are TRBV21-1 and TRBJ1-5. TRBV21-1 constitutes a pseudogene. The CDR3 covers 14 residues. The CDR3 sequence: CASSKGTSNQPQHF. The CDR3 DNA reads as TGTGCCAGCAGCAAAGGGACGAGCAATCAGCCCCAGCATTTT.

This clonotype was seen at least ten times. CDR3: CASSAGGATEAFF. Here the CDR3 DNA reads TGTGCCAGCAGCGCCGGCGGGGCCACTGAAGCTTTCTTT. The genes are TRBV9 and TRBJ1-1; perhaps TRBD1 as D (5 bases). With 3 bases removed from V and 4 bases from J, the gap between germline ends came to 10 bases. The CDR3 covers 13 residues. The germline V gene has CDR1 SGDLS and CDR2 YYNGEE.

This clonotype was observed many times. The chain combines TRBV7-8 with TRBJ2-7, with D possibly matching TRBD1 (7 bases). V shed 4 bases and J shed 3 bases, with 16 bases lying between them. CDR3 length: 15 amino acids. In germline, CDR1 is SGHVS, CDR2 FQNEAQ. This CDR3 is CASSSMTGTHYEQYF. The CDR3, as DNA: TGTGCCAGCAGCTCGATGACAGGGACTCACTACGAGCAGTACTTC.

The V gene is TRBV29-1, the J gene TRBJ1-1, with D unclear. Trimming pared 1 base from V and 1 base from J, leaving 7 bases between. CDR3 length: 13 residues. Germline V CDR1 and CDR2: SQVTM, ANQGSEA. The CDR3 loop is CSVEVTTNTEAFF. The CDR3 DNA follows: TGCAGCGTTGAAGTGACGACGAACACTGAAGCTTTCTTT.

In this sample, this clonotype turned up many times. The chain combines TRBV2 with TRBJ2-1; TRBD2 aligns across 10 bases. Germline CDR1 is SNHLY and CDR2 is FYNNEI. The V gene end was trimmed by 8 bases and the J gene end by 10 bases; junction bases not matched to a gene: 8. This CDR3 is 13 amino acids long. The CDR3 DNA reads as TGTGCCAGCTCTAGCGGTAGCGGGGGGGAGCAGTTCTTC. It encodes CASSSGSGGEQFF.

This clonotype has ten or more counts. V and J are TRBV25-1 and TRBJ1-1; no clear D gene. The CDR3 loop spans 12 amino acids. Germline V gene lookup returns CDR1 MGHDK and CDR2 SYGVNS. The V gene lost 8 bases and the J gene lost 1 base, with 8 bases spanning the gap. DNA of the CDR3: TGTGCCAGCGGGTGGGAGAACACTGAAGCTTTCTTT. Amino acids: CASGWENTEAFF.

This clonotype was seen many times. The J gene is TRBJ2-6, the V gene TRBV20-1; no reliable D call. CDR3 size: 15 residues. Trimming pared 5 bases from V and 0 bases from J, leaving 11 bases between. Germline CDR1 reads DFQATT; CDR2 reads SNEGSKA (reference sequence). CDR3 in DNA: TGCAGTGCTCGGACCGCCTACTCTGGGGCCAACGTCCTGACTTTC. This sequence encodes CSARTAYSGANVLTF.

By share of the sample, this clonotype is medium-sized (0.01 to 0.1%). This chain links TRBV25-1 with TRBJ2-1; D not certain. Germline assignment: CDR1 MGHDK and CDR2 SYGVNS. This CDR3 region has 11 residues. V was shortened by 2 bases and J by 7 bases, with 3 bases between the two germline ends. This CDR3 is CASSEPNEQFF. The CDR3 DNA is TGTGCCAGCAGTGAACCAAATGAGCAGTTCTTC.

At least ten counts were recorded for this clonotype. V is TRBV29-1 and J is TRBJ1-1, with unresolved D. This CDR3 spans 10 amino acids. V lost 5 bases and J lost 7, with 8 bases in between. Looked up from germline, CDR1 is SQVTM and CDR2 is ANQGSEA. CDR3 DNA: TGCAGCGTTTTCGGAGGTGAAGCTTTCTTT. This codes for CSVFGGEAFF.